This T cell receptor beta chain was profiled in a study of breast tumors, draining lymph nodes, adjacent tissues. This clonotype was seen ten or more times. What it binds is unknown. The V gene's germline CDR1 is LNHDA and CDR2 SQIVND (reference sequence). After removal of 1 base from V and 4 bases from J, the junction contained 10 bases not matched to a gene. This CDR3 has 18 residues. Breast cancer patients provided tissue from their axillary draining lymph nodes. Using its own MiXCR run on the multiplex PCR reads, TCRdb lists one record per CDR3 protein. Here the sample spans some 230,000 distinct CDR3 sequences, less than 45% being singletons. Study conclusions and caveats: Tumor T cell lymph node origin was a supported hypothesis, not proven. Luminal-like breast cancer showed significantly greater tumor-nontumor repertoire similarity than basal-like breast cancer did.

The chain combines TRBV19 with TRBJ1-5; 10 bases agree with TRBD1. Input material: axillary lymph node tissue. This receptor was obtained from a female donor with breast cancer. Some clones in this sample may be carry-over from other donors' samples. CDR3 DNA sequence: TGTGCCAGTAGTATAGCCCCCCTTGCGGGACAGGGGAATCAGCCCCAGCATTTT. Residues: CASSIAPLAGQGNQPQHF.